A selection of T cell receptor beta chains follows, all from one sample in a study of T cells expressing NK-cell markers. TCRdb reprocessed the 5' RACE reads, with one entry per CDR3 protein and no DNA. This sample's table has a few hundred thousand distinct CDR3 sequences. The sample comprised blood T cells: a sorted CD56 or NKG2C T cell subset, CD4+ or CD8+ T cells, or bulk PBMC T cells (not recorded which). Every receptor here comes from a man aged 18 to 69 in good health. The CDR3 runs from the conserved cysteine through the conserved F or W. The order of the fields is V gene, CDR3 length, J gene, CDR3 protein.

>TRBV9|15|TRBJ2-3
CASSHLGGKTDTQYF
>TRBV11-2|15|TRBJ1-6
CASSLERTGQGALHF
>TRBV7-9|14|TRBJ2-5
CASRPIGGLETQYF
>TRBV3-1|13|TRBJ2-1
CASSSKSGGGEFF
>TRBV28|11|TRBJ2-1
CASSGWHEQFF
>TRBV5-1|16|TRBJ2-7
CASSLARTGVTYEQYF
>TRBV10-3|15|TRBJ1-1
CAIRTGTGSASEAFF
>TRBV6-2/TRBV6-3|13|TRBJ1-1
CASDQGGHTEAFF
>TRBV28|15|TRBJ2-7
CASSPRQVYSYEQYF
>TRBV20-1|15|TRBJ2-7
CSAQTGEIGTYEQYF
>TRBV6-5|12|TRBJ2-2
CASGGVTGELFF
>TRBV12-3/TRBV12-4|17|TRBJ2-6
CASSPGQGLSGANVLTF
>TRBV27|16|TRBJ2-3
CASSKGLLKTTDTQYF
>TRBV6-4|12|TRBJ2-7
CASSQSGGEQYF
>TRBV7-2|17|TRBJ2-5
CASGPGAGGGYRETQYF
>TRBV20-1|16|TRBJ2-3
CSATPRLAASTDTQYF
>TRBV12-3/TRBV12-4|16|TRBJ2-1
CASSWGTAGSIDEQFF
>TRBV19|15|TRBJ2-1
CASSIGSGGYNEQFF
>TRBV6-4|14|TRBJ2-3
CASSDGGETDTQYF
>TRBV5-8|13|TRBJ2-3
CASSLVITDTQYF
>TRBV9|14|TRBJ2-4
CASSRTGGKNIQYF
>TRBV6-2/TRBV6-3|15|TRBJ1-5
CASSYSWAGNQPQHF
>TRBV11-2|11|TRBJ2-1
CASSLGQAPFF
>TRBV14|18|TRBJ2-6
CASSLPWTGASGANVLTF
>TRBV12-3/TRBV12-4|14|TRBJ1-1
CASSLKGVRAEAFF